The T cell receptor beta chain described here comes from a study of T cell responses to AZD1222 COVID-19 vaccine. About this clone: No antigen is known for it.

Profiling relied on immunoSEQ multiplex PCR, and the TCRdb table lists in-frame clones only, not all of them. The sample records about 120,000 clones, roughly 82% being singletons. Study outcomes and limitations: Elevations in Spike-specific TCR breadth and depth followed administration of two AZD1222 doses.

In germline, CDR1 is SEHNR, CDR2 FQNEAQ (reference sequence). Trimming took 1 base from V and 3 from J, leaving 18 bases between them. The CDR3 sequence is 18 residues long. The sequencing here drew on peripheral blood, taken 28 days after the second AZD1222 dose. The sequence derives from an adult who received the AZD1222 COVID-19 vaccine. The chain joins TRBV7-9 to TRBJ1-4, with D possibly matching TRBD1 (5 bases). The CDR3 region is CASSLGRGGTRANEKLFF. CDR3 DNA sequence: TGTGCCAGCAGCTTAGGCCGGGGGGGAACGCGTGCTAATGAAAAACTGTTTTTT.